This T cell receptor (beta chain) derives from a study of control samples from healthy donors and cancer patients. Generated by immunoSEQ multiplex PCR, the TCRdb table keeps only in-frame clones and is missing some. The sample lists some 140,000 clones; about 94% were seen once. V dropped 0 bases and J dropped 2 bases, with 6 bases sitting between them. Germline lookup yields CDR1 SGDLS and CDR2 YYNGEE. There are 14 residues in the CDR3. Sample: blood. This receptor was obtained from a man aged 35 to 55 in good health. This chain joins TRBV9 and TRBJ1-5; D is possibly TRBD1 (6 bases). CDR3 in DNA: TGTGCCAGCAGCGTAGAGGGGGGCAATCAGCCCCAGCATTTT. Protein product: CASSVEGGNQPQHF.